This T cell receptor beta chain was identified in a study of T-cell memory formation after mild COVID-19. Notes on the study in general: Day 15 to 85 contractors were CD4/CD8 balanced; later expanders leaned CD4+. Contracting CD8+ clones were enriched in EMRA, CD4+ mainly in CM and EM.

This clonotype appeared a few times. Antigen: not known. The CDR3 is made up of 16 amino acids. J gave up 3 bases and V 4 bases, and 13 bases lay outside the gene matches. The germline gives CDR1 SGHRS, CDR2 YFSETQ. TCRdb passed the 5' RACE reads through MiXCR, listing each CDR3 protein once. The repertoire holds hundreds of thousands of distinct CDR3 sequences, with around 17% as singletons. The chain carries TRBV5-1 and TRBJ2-7; 7 bases align to TRBD1. Specimen: PBMCs or a T cell subset sorted from them (not recorded which). The TCR sequence derives from a man aged 18 to 29 who had mild COVID-19 (a few samples of this study predate the infection). Cell type and time point are not known. This CDR3 is CASSPGTALSLYEQYF. The DNA of the CDR3 is TGCGCCAGCAGCCCAGGGACAGCCCTATCCCTCTACGAGCAGTACTTC. Variable domain in full (rest from reference TRBV5-1 and TRBJ2-7): KAGVTQTPRYLIKTRGQQVTLSCSPISGHRSVSWYQQTPGQGLQFLFEYFSETQRNKGNFPGRFSGRQFSNSRSEMNVSTLELGDSALYLCASSPGTALSLYEQYFGPGTRLTVT.